A selection of T cell receptor beta chains follows, all from one sample in a study of glioma-infiltrating T cells after dendritic cell vaccination. Sequencing was performed with immunoSEQ multiplex PCR; in TCRdb, only in-frame clones are kept and a portion is missing. The repertoire includes about 36,000 clones, around four fifths of them detected once, and about 8% sits in the top ten. This specimen consisted of blood, obtained before dendritic cell vaccination. Receptors were obtained from a human donor with glioblastoma. CDR3s include the opening cysteine and the closing phenylalanine or tryptophan. A D gene is named only where the DNA matches it firmly. Not every row has a clone size; where given, it reads once, few, many or a size class.

>TRBJ2-3|TRBV29-1|TRBD2|-
TGCAGCGTTGGTGGTAGCGGGGGAGGTACAGATACGCAGTATTTT
CSVGGSGGGTDTQYF
>TRBJ2-7|TRBV6-5|-|-
TGTGCCAGCAGTTACTCGGGGACTGCCTACGAGCAGTACTTC
CASSYSGTAYEQYF
>TRBJ1-2|TRBV23-1|-|-
TGCGCCAGCACCGAAACAAAGGAGCACTATGGCTACACCTTC
CASTETKEHYGYTF
>TRBJ2-5|TRBV5-1|TRBD2|-
TGCGCCAGCAGGGGGACTAGCGGGGGTGAGACCCAGTACTTC
CASRGTSGGETQYF
>TRBJ1-2|TRBV28|TRBD1|-
TGTGCCAGCAAACAGGGGGCCAACTATGGCTACACCTTC
CASKQGANYGYTF
>TRBJ1-2|TRBV7-2|-|few
TGTGCCAGCAGCTTAGAAAAGTCTTGGGGGGGCTATGGCTACACCTTC
CASSLEKSWGGYGYTF
>TRBJ1-1|TRBV29-1|-|once
TGCAGCGGATTCAGGGGCACTGAAGCTTTCTTT
CSGFRGTEAFF
>TRBJ1-3|TRBV4-3|-|-
TGCGCCAGCAGCCCGTCTTCAGGCAACTCTGGAAACACCATATATTTT
CASSPSSGNSGNTIYF
>TRBJ1-1|TRBV6-5|-|-
TGTGCCAGCAGTTACTACGAGGATGGGAACACTGAAGCTTTCTTT
CASSYYEDGNTEAFF
>TRBJ2-7|TRBV4-2|-|-
TGTGCCAGCAGCCAAGAAGAGACCGCGGCCTACGAGCAGTACTTC
CASSQEETAAYEQYF
>TRBJ2-1|TRBV10-3|TRBD2|-
TGTGCCATCAGTGAACGGACTAGCGGGGGCCCCTACAATGAGCAGTTCTTC
CAISERTSGGPYNEQFF
>TRBJ2-1|TRBV5-6|-|-
TGTGCCAGCAGCTTGGAAGTTACAGGGTCGGGGTACAATGAGCAGTTCTTC
CASSLEVTGSGYNEQFF
>TRBJ1-1|TRBV29-1|TRBD1|-
TGCAGCGCAAACCAGGGGGTTTCGAACACTGAAGCTTTCTTT
CSANQGVSNTEAFF
>TRBJ1-6|TRBV6-4|-|-
TGTGCCAGCAGGGATTGGAGTTCAAGATATAATTCACCCCTCCACTTT
CASRDWSSRYNSPLHF
>TRBJ2-2|TRBV19|-|-
TGTGCCAGTACCCCCATTACCGGGGAGCTGTTTTTT
CASTPITGELFF
>TRBJ2-3|TRBV7-3|-|few
TGTGCCAGCAGCTCCGGACTCCCTGCGGATACGCAGTATTTT
CASSSGLPADTQYF
>TRBJ2-3|TRBV30|TRBD1|once
TGTGCCTGGAGTAGCCTGTACAGGGGAACAGATACGCAGTATTTT
CAWSSLYRGTDTQYF